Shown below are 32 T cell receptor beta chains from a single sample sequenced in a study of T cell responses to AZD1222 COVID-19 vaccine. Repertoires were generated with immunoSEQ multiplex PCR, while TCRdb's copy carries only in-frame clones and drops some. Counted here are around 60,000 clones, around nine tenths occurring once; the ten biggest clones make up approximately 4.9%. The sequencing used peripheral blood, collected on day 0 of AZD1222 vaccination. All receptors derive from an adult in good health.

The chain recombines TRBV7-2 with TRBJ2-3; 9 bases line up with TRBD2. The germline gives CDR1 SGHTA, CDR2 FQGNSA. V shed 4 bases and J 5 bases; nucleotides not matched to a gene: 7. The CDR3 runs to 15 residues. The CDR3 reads CASSSPVSGGDTQYF. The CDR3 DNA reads TGTGCCAGCAGCTCCCCGGTTAGCGGGGGAGATACGCAGTATTTT.

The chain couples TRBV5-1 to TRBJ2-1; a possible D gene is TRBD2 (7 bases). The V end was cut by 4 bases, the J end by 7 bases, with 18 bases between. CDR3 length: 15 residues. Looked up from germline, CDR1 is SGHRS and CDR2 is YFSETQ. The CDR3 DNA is TGCGCCAGCAGCCTATTAGTGGGGGGGCAAAATGAGCAGTTCTTC. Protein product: CASSLLVGGQNEQFF.

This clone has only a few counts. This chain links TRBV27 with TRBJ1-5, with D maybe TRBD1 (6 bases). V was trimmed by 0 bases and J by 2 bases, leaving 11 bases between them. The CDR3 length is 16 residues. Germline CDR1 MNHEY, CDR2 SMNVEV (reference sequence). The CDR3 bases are TGTGCCAGCAGTTTATCTGTGACAGGAGGCAATCAGCCCCAGCATTTT. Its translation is CASSLSVTGGNQPQHF.

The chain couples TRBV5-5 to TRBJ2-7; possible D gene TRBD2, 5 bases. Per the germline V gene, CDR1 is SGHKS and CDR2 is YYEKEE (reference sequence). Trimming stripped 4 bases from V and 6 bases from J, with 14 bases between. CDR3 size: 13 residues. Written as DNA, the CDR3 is TGTGCCAGCAGCGCCAGGACTGGCGTCGAGCAGTACTTC. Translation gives CASSARTGVEQYF.

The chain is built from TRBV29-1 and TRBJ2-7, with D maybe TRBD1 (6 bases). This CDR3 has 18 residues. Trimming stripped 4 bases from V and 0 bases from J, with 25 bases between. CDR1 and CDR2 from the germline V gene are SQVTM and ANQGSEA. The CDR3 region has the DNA TGCAGCGTTGTAGAACCCGAGGACAGTATTACGAGCTCCTACGAGCAGTACTTC. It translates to CSVVEPEDSITSSYEQYF.

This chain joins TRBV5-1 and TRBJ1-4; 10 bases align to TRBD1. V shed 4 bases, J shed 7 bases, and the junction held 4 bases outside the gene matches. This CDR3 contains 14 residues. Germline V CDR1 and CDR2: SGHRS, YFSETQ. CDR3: CASSPGQGIEKLFF. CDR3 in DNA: TGCGCCAGCAGCCCGGGACAGGGGATTGAAAAACTGTTTTTT.

This chain's CDR3 is CASRSRSAGDNEKLFF. Written as DNA, the CDR3 is TGTGCCAGCAGGTCCCGGTCGGCAGGGGATAATGAAAAACTGTTTTTT. V gene TRBV2 combines with J gene TRBJ1-4, with D maybe TRBD1 (6 bases). Per germline, CDR1 SNHLY and CDR2 FYNNEI. V gave up 6 bases and J gave up 4 bases, with 18 bases separating them. The CDR3 runs to 16 residues.

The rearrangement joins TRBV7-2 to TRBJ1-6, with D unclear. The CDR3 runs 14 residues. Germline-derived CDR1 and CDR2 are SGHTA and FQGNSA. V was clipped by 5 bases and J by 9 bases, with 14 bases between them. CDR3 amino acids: CASSILRVVSPLHF. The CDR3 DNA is TGTGCCAGCAGCATTTTGCGGGTCGTTTCACCCCTCCACTTT.

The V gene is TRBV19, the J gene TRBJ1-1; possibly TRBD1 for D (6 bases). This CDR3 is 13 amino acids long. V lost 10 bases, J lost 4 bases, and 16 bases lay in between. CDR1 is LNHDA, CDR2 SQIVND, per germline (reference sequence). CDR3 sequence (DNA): TGTGCCACCTCTCGGGGGGGGCGCACTGAAGCTTTCTTT. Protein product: CATSRGGRTEAFF.

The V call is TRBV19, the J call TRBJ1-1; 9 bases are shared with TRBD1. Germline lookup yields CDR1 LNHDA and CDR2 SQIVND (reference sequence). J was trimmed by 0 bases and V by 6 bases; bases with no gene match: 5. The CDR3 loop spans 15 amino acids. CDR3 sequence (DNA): TGTGCCAGTAGGACAGGGGGACGAATGAACACTGAAGCTTTCTTT. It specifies CASRTGGRMNTEAFF.

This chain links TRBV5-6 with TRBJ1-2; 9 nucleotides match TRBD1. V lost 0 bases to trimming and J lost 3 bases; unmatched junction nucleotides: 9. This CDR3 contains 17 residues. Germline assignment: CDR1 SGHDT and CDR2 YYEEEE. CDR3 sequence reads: CASSLVRGQGRDYGYTF. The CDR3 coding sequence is TGTGCCAGCAGCTTGGTTCGGGGACAGGGCCGCGACTATGGCTACACCTTC. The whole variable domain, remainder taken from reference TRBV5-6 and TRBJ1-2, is DAGVTQSPTHLIKTRGQQVTLRCSPKSGHDTVSWYQQALGQGPQFIFQYYEEEERQRGNFPDRFSGHQFPNYSSELNVNALLLGDSALYLCASSLVRGQGRDYGYTFGSGTRLTVV.

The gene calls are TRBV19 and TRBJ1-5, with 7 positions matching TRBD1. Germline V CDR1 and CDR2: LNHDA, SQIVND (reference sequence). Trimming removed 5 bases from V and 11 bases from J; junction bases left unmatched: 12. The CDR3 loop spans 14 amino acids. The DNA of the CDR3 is TGTGCCAGTAGTCCCGGACAGGAATTTGGTACCCAGCATTTT. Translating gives CASSPGQEFGTQHF.

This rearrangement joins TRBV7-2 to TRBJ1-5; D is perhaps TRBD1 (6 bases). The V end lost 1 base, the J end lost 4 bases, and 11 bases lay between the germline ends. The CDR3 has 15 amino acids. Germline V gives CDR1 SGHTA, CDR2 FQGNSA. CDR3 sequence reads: CASSLGGAGNQPQHF. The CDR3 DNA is TGTGCCAGCAGCTTAGGGGGGGCAGGGAATCAGCCCCAGCATTTT.

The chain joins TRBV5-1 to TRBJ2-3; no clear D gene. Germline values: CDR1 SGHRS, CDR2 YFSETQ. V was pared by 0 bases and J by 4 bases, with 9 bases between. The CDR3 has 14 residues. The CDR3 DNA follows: TGCGCCAGCAGCTTGGGGTCTGGGTCAGATACGCAGTATTTT. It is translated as CASSLGSGSDTQYF.

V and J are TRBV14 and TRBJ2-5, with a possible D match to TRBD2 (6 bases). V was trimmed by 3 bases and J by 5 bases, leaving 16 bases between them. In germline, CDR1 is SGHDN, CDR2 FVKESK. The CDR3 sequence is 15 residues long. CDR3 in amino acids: CASSHPEGGRETQYF. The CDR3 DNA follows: TGTGCCAGCAGCCACCCCGAGGGAGGACGGGAGACCCAGTACTTC.

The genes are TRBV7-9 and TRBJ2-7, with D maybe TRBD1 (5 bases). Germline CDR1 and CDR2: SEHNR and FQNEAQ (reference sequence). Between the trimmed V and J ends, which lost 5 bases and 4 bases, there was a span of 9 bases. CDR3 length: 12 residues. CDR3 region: CASSRQGYEQYF. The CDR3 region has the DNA TGTGCCAGCAGCCGGCAGGGTTACGAGCAGTACTTC.

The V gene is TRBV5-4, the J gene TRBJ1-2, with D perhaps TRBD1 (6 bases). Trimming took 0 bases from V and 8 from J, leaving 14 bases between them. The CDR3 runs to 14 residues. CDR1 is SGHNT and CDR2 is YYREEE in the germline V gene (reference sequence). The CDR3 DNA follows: TGTGCCAGCAGCTTGGAATCGGGGGCGAGAGGCTACACCTTC. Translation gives CASSLESGARGYTF. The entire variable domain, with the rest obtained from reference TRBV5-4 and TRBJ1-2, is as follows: ETGVTQSPTHLIKTRGQQVTLRCSSQSGHNTVSWYQQALGQGPQFIFQYYREEENGRGNFPPRFSGLQFPNYSSELNVNALELDDSALYLCASSLESGARGYTFGSGTRLTVV.

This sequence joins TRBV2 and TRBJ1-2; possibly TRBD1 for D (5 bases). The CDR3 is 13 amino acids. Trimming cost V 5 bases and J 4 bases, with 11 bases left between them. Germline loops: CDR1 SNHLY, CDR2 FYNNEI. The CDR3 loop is CASSNQGSYGYTF. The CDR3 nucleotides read TGTGCCAGCAGTAACCAGGGTTCCTATGGCTACACCTTC.

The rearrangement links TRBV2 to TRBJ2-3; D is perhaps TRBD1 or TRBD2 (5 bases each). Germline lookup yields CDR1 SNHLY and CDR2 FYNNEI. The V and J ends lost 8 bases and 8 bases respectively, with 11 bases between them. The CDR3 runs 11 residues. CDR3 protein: CASRGAGTQYF. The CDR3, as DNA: TGTGCCAGCCGGGGCGCGGGTACGCAGTATTTT.

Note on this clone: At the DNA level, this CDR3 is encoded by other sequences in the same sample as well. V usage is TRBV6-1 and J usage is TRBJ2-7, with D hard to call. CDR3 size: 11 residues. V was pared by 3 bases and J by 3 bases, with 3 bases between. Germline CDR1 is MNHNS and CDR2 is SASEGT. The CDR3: CASSEGYEQYF. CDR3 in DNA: TGTGCCAGCAGTGAGGGCTACGAGCAGTACTTC.

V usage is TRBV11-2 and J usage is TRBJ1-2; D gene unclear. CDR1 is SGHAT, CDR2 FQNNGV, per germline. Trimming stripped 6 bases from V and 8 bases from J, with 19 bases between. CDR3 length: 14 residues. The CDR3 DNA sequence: TGTGCCAGCAGTCTCACACGGGGTCCAAGAGGCTACACCTTC. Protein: CASSLTRGPRGYTF.

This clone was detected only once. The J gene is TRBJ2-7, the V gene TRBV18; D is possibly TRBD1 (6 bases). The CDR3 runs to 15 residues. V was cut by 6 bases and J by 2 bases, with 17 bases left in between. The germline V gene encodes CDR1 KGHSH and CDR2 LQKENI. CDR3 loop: CASSPPSRGTYEQYF. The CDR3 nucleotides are TGTGCCAGCTCCCCTCCTTCCAGGGGAACCTACGAGCAGTACTTC.

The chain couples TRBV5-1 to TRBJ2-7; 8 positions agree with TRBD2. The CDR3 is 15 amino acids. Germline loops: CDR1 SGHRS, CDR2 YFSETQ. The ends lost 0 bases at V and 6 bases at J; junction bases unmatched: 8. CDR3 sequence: CASSLAPGGPLEQYF. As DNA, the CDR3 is TGCGCCAGCAGCTTGGCACCGGGGGGGCCCCTCGAGCAGTACTTC.

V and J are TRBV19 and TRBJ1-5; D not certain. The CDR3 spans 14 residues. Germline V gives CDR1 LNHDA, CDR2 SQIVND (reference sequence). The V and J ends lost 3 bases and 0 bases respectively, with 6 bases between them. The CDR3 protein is CASSMASSNQPQHF. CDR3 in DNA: TGTGCCAGTAGTATGGCGAGTAGCAATCAGCCCCAGCATTTT.

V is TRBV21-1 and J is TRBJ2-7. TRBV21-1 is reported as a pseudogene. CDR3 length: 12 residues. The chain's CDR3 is CASPFYRDPQYF. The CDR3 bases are TGTGCCAGCCCTTTTTACCGGGACCCCCAGTACTTC.

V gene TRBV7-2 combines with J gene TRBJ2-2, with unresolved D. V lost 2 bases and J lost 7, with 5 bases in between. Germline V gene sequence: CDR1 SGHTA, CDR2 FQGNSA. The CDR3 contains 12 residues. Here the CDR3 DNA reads TGTGCCAGCAGCTTATTCGGCGGGGAGCTGTTTTTT. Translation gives CASSLFGGELFF.

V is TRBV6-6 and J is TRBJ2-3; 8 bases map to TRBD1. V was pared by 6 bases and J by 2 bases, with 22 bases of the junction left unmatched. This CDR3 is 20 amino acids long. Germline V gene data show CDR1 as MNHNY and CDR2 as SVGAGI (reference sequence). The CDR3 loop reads CASSRRGRGRGQVVTDTQYF. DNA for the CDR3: TGTGCCAGCAGCCGACGGGGACGAGGAAGGGGACAGGTCGTCACAGATACGCAGTATTTT.

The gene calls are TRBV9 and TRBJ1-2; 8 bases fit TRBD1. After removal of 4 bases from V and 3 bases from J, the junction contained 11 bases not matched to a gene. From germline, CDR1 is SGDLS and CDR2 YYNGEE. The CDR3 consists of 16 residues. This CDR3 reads CASSRGTGQEDYGYTF. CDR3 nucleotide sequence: TGTGCCAGCAGCCGAGGGACGGGACAGGAGGACTATGGCTACACCTTC.

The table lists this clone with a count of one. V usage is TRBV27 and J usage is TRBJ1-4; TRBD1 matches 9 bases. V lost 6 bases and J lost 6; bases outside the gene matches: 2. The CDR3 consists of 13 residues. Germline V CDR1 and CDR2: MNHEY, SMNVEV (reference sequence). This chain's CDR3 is CASRRTGDEKLFF. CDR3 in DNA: TGTGCCAGCAGACGGACAGGGGATGAAAAACTGTTTTTT.

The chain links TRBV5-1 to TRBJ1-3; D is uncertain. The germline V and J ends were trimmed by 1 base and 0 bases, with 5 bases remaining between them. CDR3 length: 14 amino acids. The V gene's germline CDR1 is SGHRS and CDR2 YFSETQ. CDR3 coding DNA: TGCGCCAGCAGCTTGCCGGACTCTGGAAACACCATATATTTT. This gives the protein CASSLPDSGNTIYF. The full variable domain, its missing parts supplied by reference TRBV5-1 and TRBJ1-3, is KAGVTQTPRYLIKTRGQQVTLSCSPISGHRSVSWYQQTPGQGLQFLFEYFSETQRNKGNFPGRFSGRQFSNSRSEMNVSTLELGDSALYLCASSLPDSGNTIYFGEGSWLTVV.

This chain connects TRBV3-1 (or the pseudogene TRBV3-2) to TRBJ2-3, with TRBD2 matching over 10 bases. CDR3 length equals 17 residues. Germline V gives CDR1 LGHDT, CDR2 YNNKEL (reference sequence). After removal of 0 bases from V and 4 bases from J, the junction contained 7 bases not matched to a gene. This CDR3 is CASSQDLSGGASDTQYF. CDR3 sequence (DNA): TGTGCCAGCAGCCAAGATTTAAGCGGGGGGGCTTCAGATACGCAGTATTTT.

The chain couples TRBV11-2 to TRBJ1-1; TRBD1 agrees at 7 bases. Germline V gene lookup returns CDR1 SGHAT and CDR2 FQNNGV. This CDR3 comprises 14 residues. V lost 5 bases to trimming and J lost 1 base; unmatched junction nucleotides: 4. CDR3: CASSHRDRNTEAFF. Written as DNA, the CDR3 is TGTGCCAGCAGCCACCGGGACAGGAACACTGAAGCTTTCTTT.